This T cell receptor (beta chain) was identified in a study of response to subunit inactivated influenza vaccine. TCRdb re-analysed the RT-PCR reads in MiXCR, keeping a single row per CDR3 protein. This sample carries approximately 530,000 distinct CDR3 sequences, 7.5% to 8.5% of them seen once, and the ten largest clones take 10% to 15%. General study points: There was a suggestion from the authors that each seasonal influenza vaccination recruits few new T cells.

Worth noting for this clonotype: Its antigen is still unknown.

V dropped 4 bases and J dropped 0; count of bases not matched to a gene: 3. There are 16 residues in the CDR3. Germline CDR1 reads WSHSY; CDR2 reads SAAADI. The receptor was isolated from a man aged 50-75 years who received an inactivated influenza vaccine. The chain carries TRBV10-2 and TRBJ2-1; 10 nucleotides match TRBD2. Source: PBMCs from blood, taken less than 30 months after vaccination. The CDR3 spells CASSALAGLSYNEQFF. DNA for the CDR3: TGCGCCAGCAGTGCACTAGCGGGGCTCTCCTACAATGAGCAGTTCTTC.